The 7 T cell receptor beta chains presented below share a single source sample, sequenced in a study of glioma-infiltrating T cells after dendritic cell vaccination. Documented time point: after dendritic cell vaccination, including at tumor progression/relapse. Profiling relied on immunoSEQ multiplex PCR, and the TCRdb table lists in-frame clones only, not all of them. Of tens of thousands of clones detected, 85% appear once; the ten largest clones hold 8.5%. Sequences were derived from blood, sampled after dendritic cell vaccination. The receptors shown here come from a human donor with glioblastoma.

The J gene is TRBJ2-7, the V gene TRBV6-5; perhaps TRBD2 as D (6 bases). The CDR3 is 15 residues long. Deletions cut 4 bases from V and 2 bases from J, with 15 bases between. CDR1 is MNHEY and CDR2 is SVGAGI in the germline V gene. The CDR3 coding sequence is TGTGCCAGCAGTTCCCCGGGAGCTCGGCCCTACGAGCAGTACTTC. Its translation is CASSSPGARPYEQYF.

The chain combines TRBV10-1 with TRBJ1-5, with no clear D. The V end lost 6 bases, the J end lost 1 base, and 13 bases lay between the germline ends. The CDR3 spans 15 residues. Per the germline V gene, CDR1 is WNHNN and CDR2 is SYGVQD (reference sequence). CDR3 coding DNA: TGCGCCAGCAGACCGGGAAGAGGGAGCAATCAGCCCCAGCATTTT. It codes for CASRPGRGSNQPQHF.

About this clone itself: The sample contains more than one DNA sequence encoding this CDR3. The J gene is TRBJ1-5, the V gene TRBV15; D gene uncertain. V gave up 0 bases and J gave up 4 bases, with 7 bases separating them. This CDR3 contains 14 residues. Germline CDR1 is LNHNV and CDR2 is YYDKDF (reference sequence). The CDR3 nucleotides are TGTGCCACCAGCAGAGATAGAGGAAATCAGCCCCAGCATTTT. Protein sequence: CATSRDRGNQPQHF. Variable domain in full (rest from reference TRBV15 and TRBJ1-5): DAMVIQNPRYQVTQFGKPVTLSCSQTLNHNVMYWYQQKSSQAPKLLFHYYDKDFNNEADTPDNFQSRRPNTSFCFLDIRSPGLGDTAMYLCATSRDRGNQPQHFGDGTRLSIL.

The J gene is TRBJ2-3, the V gene TRBV5-1, with D unclear. Trimming left V 0 bases short and J 0 bases short, with 5 bases between. Per the germline V gene, CDR1 is SGHRS and CDR2 is YFSETQ. The CDR3 covers 14 residues. In DNA, the CDR3 is TGCGCCAGCAGCTTGGTGAGCAGCACAGATACGCAGTATTTT. Protein sequence: CASSLVSSTDTQYF.

This chain connects TRBV4-3 to TRBJ2-7; 10 bases fit TRBD1. Trimming cost V 0 bases and J 1 base; bases outside gene matches: 9. Per germline, CDR1 LGHNA and CDR2 YSLEER. The CDR3 is 18 residues long. The CDR3 is CASSQDLPGQGYSYEQYF. As DNA, the CDR3 is TGCGCCAGCAGCCAAGATCTGCCGGGACAGGGGTATTCCTACGAGCAGTACTTC.

This chain uses TRBV5-1 with TRBJ2-4; 7 bases are a match to TRBD1. Trimming took 1 base from V and 5 from J; bases not matched to a gene: 9. Germline V gene data show CDR1 as SGHRS and CDR2 as YFSETQ. The CDR3 consists of 16 residues. The CDR3 DNA sequence: TGCGCCAGCAGCTTGACAGGGGCCAGCCAAGAAAACATTCAGTACTTC. Its translation is CASSLTGASQENIQYF.

The chain joins TRBV5-6 to TRBJ2-5, with D hard to call. Germline assignment: CDR1 SGHDT and CDR2 YYEEEE. CDR3 length: 15 residues. V lost 0 bases to trimming and J lost 2 bases, with 11 bases between them. The CDR3 region is CASSLEALEQETQYF. CDR3 bases: TGTGCCAGCAGCTTGGAGGCGCTAGAGCAAGAGACCCAGTACTTC. The variable domain in full, with the rest retrieved from reference TRBV5-6 and TRBJ2-5, is DAGVTQSPTHLIKTRGQQVTLRCSPKSGHDTVSWYQQALGQGPQFIFQYYEEEERQRGNFPDRFSGHQFPNYSSELNVNALLLGDSALYLCASSLEALEQETQYFGPGTRLLVL.